This is a list of T cell receptor beta chains from one sample in a study of blood T cell repertoires in COVID-19. Some clones are missing from TCRdb's copy, which holds only in-frame ones; the method was immunoSEQ multiplex PCR. The sample contains about 430,000 clones, roughly 88% of which appear only once. Source material: PBMCs or T cells enriched from blood (not recorded which). These receptors were collected from a woman under 40 with acute COVID-19. The CDR3 runs from the conserved cysteine through the conserved F or W. A D gene is named only where the DNA matches it firmly. Some rows have no size entry. The others give once, few or many, or a class for an expanded clone.

NA,TRBJ1-6,NA,TRBV13,CASSEGWSPLHF,TGTGCCAGCAGCGAGGGCTGGTCACCCCTCCACTTT
NA,TRBJ1-2,NA,TRBV4-3,CASSQTGLGDGYTF,TGCGCCAGCAGCCAAACAGGGTTAGGGGATGGCTACACCTTC
NA,TRBJ1-1,NA,TRBV7-3,CASSPRREPNTEAFF,TGTGCCAGCAGCCCCCGGAGGGAGCCCAACACTGAAGCTTTCTTT
NA,TRBJ1-1,NA,TRBV5-1,CASSLVRSEVEAFF,TGCGCCAGCAGCTTGGTTAGGAGTGAGGTTGAAGCTTTCTTT
NA,TRBJ1-5,TRBD1,TRBV6-5,CASSYSPGQGRQPQHF,TGTGCCAGCAGTTATTCCCCGGGACAGGGAAGGCAGCCCCAGCATTTT
NA,TRBJ2-2,NA,TRBV6-4,CASSSGVEAGELFF,TGTGCCAGCAGTTCAGGGGTGGAGGCCGGGGAGCTGTTTTTT
NA,TRBJ2-7,TRBD1,TRBV28,CASSPRGEQYF,TGTGCCAGCAGCCCCAGGGGGGAGCAGTACTTC
NA,TRBJ2-1,TRBD1,TRBV19,CATRTGGRNEQFF,TGTGCCACCCGGACAGGGGGAAGGAATGAGCAGTTCTTC
NA,TRBJ2-3,NA,TRBV5-1,CASSLETASTDTQYF,TGCGCCAGCAGCTTGGAGACAGCTAGCACAGATACGCAGTATTTT
NA,TRBJ2-7,TRBD2,TRBV5-6,CASSRSGEYSYEQYF,TGTGCCAGCAGCAGGAGCGGGGAGTATTCCTACGAGCAGTACTTC
NA,TRBJ1-3,NA,TRBV20-1,CSARSQNTIYF,TGCAGTGCCCGGAGCCAAAACACCATATATTTT
NA,TRBJ2-3,TRBD1,TRBV18,CASTGTGRTDTQYF,TGTGCCAGCACCGGGACAGGCCGCACAGATACGCAGTATTTT
NA,TRBJ1-2,NA,TRBV6-5,CASSYPGLSYGYTF,TGTGCCAGCAGTTACCCGGGACTTAGCTATGGCTACACCTTC
NA,TRBJ2-1,TRBD2,TRBV6-2/TRBV6-3,CASSYWGGSSYNEQFF,TGTGCCAGCAGTTACTGGGGGGGAAGCTCCTACAATGAGCAGTTCTTC
NA,TRBJ2-7,NA,TRBV2,CASSDGSSYEQYF,TGTGCCAGCAGTGACGGTAGCTCCTACGAGCAGTACTTC
NA,TRBJ1-2,NA,TRBV19,CASTYGGPFGGYTF,TGTGCCAGTACCTATGGCGGGCCATTCGGGGGCTACACCTTC
NA,TRBJ1-2,NA,TRBV9,CASSVAGNNYGYTF,TGTGCCAGCAGCGTAGCGGGGAACAACTATGGCTACACCTTC
NA,TRBJ2-7,TRBD1,TRBV5-4,CASSSGQGPYEQYF,TGTGCCAGCAGCTCGGGACAGGGCCCCTACGAGCAGTACTTC
NA,TRBJ1-5,TRBD1,TRBV24-1,CATSEGTGGVHSNQPQHF,TGTGCCACCAGTGAGGGGACAGGGGGCGTTCATAGCAATCAGCCCCAGCATTTT
once,TRBJ1-1,TRBD1,TRBV11-2,CASSLATRGHTEAFF,TGTGCCAGCAGCTTAGCCACCAGGGGGCACACTGAAGCTTTCTTT
NA,TRBJ1-1,TRBD1,TRBV5-5,CASSLGTGGSKERLNTEAFF,TGTGCCAGCAGCTTGGGGACAGGGGGCTCAAAGGAACGGCTCAACACTGAAGCTTTCTTT
once,TRBJ1-3,TRBD1,TRBV6-5,CASSSRRGLGNTIYF,TGTGCCAGCAGTTCGCGCAGGGGGCTTGGAAACACCATATATTTT
NA,TRBJ1-1,NA,TRBV18,CASSPRMGVGDLDTEAFF,TGTGCCAGCTCACCACGGATGGGGGTGGGGGACTTGGACACTGAAGCTTTCTTT
NA,TRBJ1-1,TRBD1,TRBV27,CASSLTGVRTEAFF,TGTGCCAGCAGTTTAACAGGGGTTAGGACTGAAGCTTTCTTT
NA,TRBJ2-2,NA,TRBV9,CASSVEGGTGELFF,TGTGCCAGCAGCGTAGAGGGGGGGACTGGGGAGCTGTTTTTT
NA,TRBJ1-1,NA,TRBV30,CAWKDSASEAFF,TGTGCCTGGAAGGACAGTGCCAGTGAAGCTTTCTTT
NA,TRBJ2-1,TRBD2,TRBV15,CATSRDPGGTSSYNEQFF,TGTGCCACCAGCAGAGATCCCGGGGGGACGAGCTCCTACAATGAGCAGTTCTTC
once,TRBJ1-2,TRBD1,TRBV2,CASSVGQGPYGYTF,TGTGCCAGCAGTGTGGGACAGGGTCCCTATGGCTACACCTTC
NA,TRBJ1-6,NA,TRBV9,CASSVESGNLHF,TGTGCCAGCAGCGTAGAGTCGGGGAACCTCCACTTT
NA,TRBJ2-1,NA,TRBV6-2/TRBV6-3,CASSRFAGASGNEQFF,TGTGCCAGCAGCCGTTTTGCGGGGGCCTCCGGGAATGAGCAGTTCTTC
NA,TRBJ1-1,NA,TRBV27,CASSLWQGSTEAFF,TGTGCCAGCAGTTTATGGCAGGGAAGCACTGAAGCTTTCTTT
NA,TRBJ1-2,TRBD1,TRBV27,CASSSGQDYGYTF,TGTGCCAGCAGTTCGGGACAGGACTATGGCTACACCTTC
NA,TRBJ1-1,NA,TRBV20-1,CSASSRGNTEAFF,TGCAGTGCTAGTTCTCGGGGGAACACTGAAGCTTTCTTT
NA,TRBJ2-2,NA,TRBV25-1,CASRPHRAGSTGELFF,TGTGCCAGCAGGCCCCACAGGGCAGGTAGCACCGGGGAGCTGTTTTTT
NA,TRBJ2-5,TRBD1,TRBV6-5,CASIPTGEKRETQYF,TGTGCCAGCATCCCAACAGGGGAGAAGCGAGAGACCCAGTACTTC